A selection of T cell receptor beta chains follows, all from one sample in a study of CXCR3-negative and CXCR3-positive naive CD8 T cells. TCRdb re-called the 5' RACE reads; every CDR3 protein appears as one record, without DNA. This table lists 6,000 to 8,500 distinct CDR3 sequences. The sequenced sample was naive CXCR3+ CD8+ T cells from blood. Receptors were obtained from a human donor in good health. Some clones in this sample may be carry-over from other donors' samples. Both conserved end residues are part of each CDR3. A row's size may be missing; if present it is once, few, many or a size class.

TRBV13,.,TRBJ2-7,CASAGAGYEQYF
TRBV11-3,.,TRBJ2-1,CASSEVGEGVMNEQFF
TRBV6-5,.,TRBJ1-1,CASSYYAGDHTEAFF
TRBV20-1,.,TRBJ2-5,CSAGSGLAGETQYF
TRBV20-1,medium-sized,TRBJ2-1,CSARDLVGSYNEQFF
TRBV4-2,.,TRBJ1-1,CASSLKGGQGFDTEAFF
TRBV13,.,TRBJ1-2,CASSLGRRVTIYGYTF
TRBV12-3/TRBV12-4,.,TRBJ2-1,CASSFSGFEQFF
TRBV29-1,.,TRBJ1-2,CSARTGDNYGYTF
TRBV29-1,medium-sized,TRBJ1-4,CSAAGGEKLFF
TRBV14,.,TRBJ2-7,CASSQTGISYEQYF
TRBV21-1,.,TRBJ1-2,CASSKEGGTESYPNYGYTF
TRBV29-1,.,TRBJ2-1,CTALAHNEQFF
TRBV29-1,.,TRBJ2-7,CSVVSGRSYEQYF
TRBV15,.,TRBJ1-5,CATSRGQGASQPQHF
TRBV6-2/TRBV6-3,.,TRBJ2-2,CASSYRGSGANTGELFF
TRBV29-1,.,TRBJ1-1,CSVGVLNTEAFF
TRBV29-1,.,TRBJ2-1,CSVETAYNEQFF
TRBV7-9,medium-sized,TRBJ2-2,CASSLRTGNTGELFF
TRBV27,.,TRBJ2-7,CASSFGREGHEHYF
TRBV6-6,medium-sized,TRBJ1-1,CASSYSNTEAFF
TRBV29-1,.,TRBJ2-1,CSVAGLAGGLDNEQFF
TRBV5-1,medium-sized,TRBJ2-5,CASSLTGWYQETQYF
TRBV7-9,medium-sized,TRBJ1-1,CASSVPTGGPEAFF
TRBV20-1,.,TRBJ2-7,CSAWREVPLPEQYF
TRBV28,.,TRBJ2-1,CASSQRAGADNEQFF
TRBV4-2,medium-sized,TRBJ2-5,CASSQDWETQYF
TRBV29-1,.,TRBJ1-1,CSSAGPYTEAFF
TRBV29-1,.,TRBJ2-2,CSVWGRAFGELFF
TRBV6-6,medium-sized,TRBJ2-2,CASIHGQGVSGELFF
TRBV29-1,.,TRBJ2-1,CSVEGDGEWSNEQFF
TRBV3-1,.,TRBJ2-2,CSSMDVRKNTGELFF
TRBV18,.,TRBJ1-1,CASSLVPGQGGLMNTEAFF
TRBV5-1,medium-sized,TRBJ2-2,CASSLTDMELFF
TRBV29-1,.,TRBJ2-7,CSVRTGGYSYEQYF
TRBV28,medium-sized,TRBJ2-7,CASSGGMVYEQYF
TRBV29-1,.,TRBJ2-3,CSAEPLAGGPRGTDTQYF
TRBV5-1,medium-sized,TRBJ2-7,CASSAGSGPLYEQYF
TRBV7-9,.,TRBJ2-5,CASSEAGGQETQYF
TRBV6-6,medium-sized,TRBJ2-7,CASSYNIDGYEQYF
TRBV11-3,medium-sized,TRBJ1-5,CASTPFYSNQPQHF
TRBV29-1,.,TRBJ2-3,CSVDGASTDTQYF
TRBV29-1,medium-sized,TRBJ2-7,CSAYGLADTYEQYF
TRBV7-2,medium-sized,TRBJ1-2,CASSTRQTYGYTF
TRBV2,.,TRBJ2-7,CASSGAYEQYF
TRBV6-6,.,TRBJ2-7,CASSLLGTIDNEQYF
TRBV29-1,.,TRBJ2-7,CSYGTESYEQYF
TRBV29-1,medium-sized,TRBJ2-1,CSGTGGFYNEQFF
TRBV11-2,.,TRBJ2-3,CASSLAYTDTQYF
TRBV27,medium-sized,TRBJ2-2,CASSLSFRGELFF
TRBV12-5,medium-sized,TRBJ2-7,CASGPGLVFYEQYF
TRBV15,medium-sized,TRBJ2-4,CATSITVLAKNIQYF
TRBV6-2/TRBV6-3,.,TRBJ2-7,CASSYKTSGYYEQYF
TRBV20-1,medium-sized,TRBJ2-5,CSARDRSREAQYF
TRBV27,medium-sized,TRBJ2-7,CASTSSGYSYEQYF